The entry below gives a single T cell receptor beta chain sequence along with its context. This sample is part of a study of blood T cell repertoires in COVID-19. The overall study: Samples of COVID-19 (acute and convalescent) were obtained from the United States, Italy and Spain. Sample material is recorded as cDNA or gDNA derived from T cells, B-cell-depleted T cells, or PBMCs.

The CDR3 is 16 residues long. The germline gives CDR1 KGHSH, CDR2 LQKENI. V lost 6 bases to trimming and J lost 4 bases, with 18 bases between them. In the authors' workflow: From reference gene primer amplification, estimates of nucleated cell counts were derived. Sequenced by immunoSEQ multiplex PCR; TCRdb stores in-frame clones only, minus some. The V and J calls and clone size were taken over from that table, and D and trimming were inferred from the DNA. The sample carries 300,000 to 350,000 clones, about 85% recorded once. This rearrangement joins TRBV18 to TRBJ2-2, with TRBD2 as a possible D gene (6 bases). This TCR came from a man aged 18 to 29 with active or convalescent COVID-19. Material for sequencing was peripheral blood. CDR3 protein: CASSRDLGTGTGELFF. CDR3 DNA sequence: TGTGCCAGCTCCCGGGACTTAGGAACGGGCACCGGGGAGCTGTTTTTT.